Given below is one TCR beta chain in context. Its specific antigen is unknown. Within one base of it there is no much larger clone, and no base qualities were kept. For CDR1 and CDR2, the germline V gene lists SGHRS and YFSETQ. Including the terminal cysteine and phenylalanine, the CDR3 comprises 14 residues. Only the CDR3 region is kept as DNA, spanning 42 bases read in frame from base 1. Between the V and J ends, shortened by 3 bases and 4 bases respectively, the junction contains 11 bases. The data were taken from a study of blood T cell repertoires in COVID-19 (TCRdb year 2020). Study-level background: Samples covering the acute and convalescent phases of COVID-19 were provided by collaborators in the United States, Italy and Spain. The prospective study material was composed of cDNA or gDNA derived from T cells, B-cell-depleted T cells, or PBMCs. Subjects who had been exposed to COVID-19, were actively infected with it, or had recovered from it provided the deeply sampled blood TCRbeta repertoires that made up the dataset. The repertoires were released in a freely available public database intended as a resource for research on the immune response to SARS-CoV-2. The samples were drawn from the first 160 participants of the ongoing ImmuneRACE study and from under 1,500 subjects provided by 6 global collaborators. The sample metadata nearly always contained a de-identified subject ID, COVID-19 status, age in years and sex. HLA class I and class II types, where available, came from metadata supplied by the sample provider rather than from assay-based typing. The research as a whole found: The quantity of clinical and demographic metadata differed by source and by participant and was supplied without curation.

TCRbeta CDR3 regions were amplified from genomic DNA using the immunoSEQ Assay, a bias-controlled multiplex PCR. The published analysis was carried out like this. Nucleated cell counts per sample were estimated from amplification of reference gene primers within the assay. To quantify the absolute abundance of each unique TCRbeta CDR3 rearrangement, sequence reads were collapsed and filtered. Productive Simpson clonality was computed per sample as the square root of Simpson's diversity index over productive rearrangements. The table was pulled from immuneACCESS by TCRdb, which kept in-frame rearrangements only. Such tables lose some clones; where checked, under half of the loss comes from unresolved V genes, and the rest has no known cause. The V and J calls and clone size were taken over from that table, and D and trimming were inferred from the DNA. Counted in this sample were about 87,000 clones; about 85% of them appeared once. The ten largest make up under 3.5% of the sample.

In Seattle, one collaborating source enrolled patients while the infection was active and tracked those patients longitudinally over the course of disease. The collaborating institutions used their own protocols to collect whole blood in K2EDTA tubes. For TCRbeta analysis, collaborators shipped samples as frozen whole blood, isolated PBMCs, or DNA extracted from either of those sample types. The V gene is TRBV5-1 and the J gene is TRBJ2-1; TRBD1 is possibly the D segment (6 matching bases). The clonotype originates from a woman aged 80 or over with COVID-19, enrolled during active disease. Sample: peripheral blood. In nucleotides, the sequence is TGCGCCAGCAGCTCAAGGACAGTATACAATGAGCAGTTCTTC. Its protein product is CASSSRTVYNEQFF.